The rows below give T cell receptor beta chains drawn from one sample of a study of blood T cell repertoires in COVID-19. The assay was immunoSEQ multiplex PCR, and TCRdb's table has in-frame clones only and misses some. Of tens of thousands of clones listed, more than 80% were seen once; the top ten hold approximately 12%. The sample was peripheral blood. The receptors originated from a human donor in a cohort sampled during active COVID-19. Both conserved end residues are part of each CDR3. Each record gives: clone size, D gene, CDR3 length, V gene, J gene, CDR3 DNA, CDR3 protein. D genes are given only for firm matches. Size values are once, few and many counts, or a class for expanded clones, and some rows have none.

abundance: .
d_gene: TRBD1
len: 16
v_gene: TRBV7-6
j_gene: TRBJ1-6
CDR3nt: TGTGCCAGCAGCTTACCCCTGGGACAGAAAAATTCACCCCTCCACTTT
CDR3aa: CASSLPLGQKNSPLHF

abundance: .
d_gene: .
len: 14
v_gene: TRBV19
j_gene: TRBJ1-5
CDR3nt: TGTGCCAGTAGTATGACAAATAGCAATCAGCCCCAGCATTTT
CDR3aa: CASSMTNSNQPQHF

abundance: .
d_gene: .
len: 15
v_gene: TRBV18
j_gene: TRBJ2-7
CDR3nt: TGTGCCAGCTCACCTGGTCAGGGGAACTCCTACGAGCAGTACTTC
CDR3aa: CASSPGQGNSYEQYF

abundance: .
d_gene: .
len: 14
v_gene: TRBV30
j_gene: TRBJ1-1
CDR3nt: TGTGCCTGGGTCAGAGGTGGGCGCGGGACTGAAGCTTTCTTT
CDR3aa: CAWVRGGRGTEAFF

abundance: .
d_gene: .
len: 13
v_gene: TRBV5-5
j_gene: TRBJ1-2
CDR3nt: TGTGCCAGCGGAGAAGGGGGTGACTATGGCTACACCTTC
CDR3aa: CASGEGGDYGYTF

abundance: .
d_gene: TRBD2
len: 17
v_gene: TRBV5-4
j_gene: TRBJ2-1
CDR3nt: TGTGCCAGCAGCCCGGGACTAGCGGGGTCGGGGAGGGATGAGCAGTTCTTC
CDR3aa: CASSPGLAGSGRDEQFF

abundance: few
d_gene: .
len: 14
v_gene: TRBV3-1/TRBV3-2
j_gene: TRBJ1-1
CDR3nt: TGTGCCAGCAGCCCTATTGGACAGAGCACTGAAGCTTTCTTT
CDR3aa: CASSPIGQSTEAFF

abundance: .
d_gene: .
len: 13
v_gene: TRBV30
j_gene: TRBJ1-6
CDR3nt: TGTGCCTGGAGACAACAAGATAATTCACCCCTCCACTTT
CDR3aa: CAWRQQDNSPLHF

abundance: .
d_gene: TRBD1
len: 13
v_gene: TRBV29-1
j_gene: TRBJ2-5
CDR3nt: TGCAGCGGCCGACAGGGGGGTTCAGAGACCCAGTACTTC
CDR3aa: CSGRQGGSETQYF

abundance: .
d_gene: TRBD2
len: 15
v_gene: TRBV7-8
j_gene: TRBJ2-7
CDR3nt: TGTGCCAGCTCCCCTTGGGGCGGGGGTGACTACGAGCAGTACTTC
CDR3aa: CASSPWGGGDYEQYF

abundance: .
d_gene: .
len: 12
v_gene: TRBV11-2
j_gene: TRBJ2-7
CDR3nt: TGTGCCAGCAGCTTAGACGAGAGCGAGCAGTACTTC
CDR3aa: CASSLDESEQYF

abundance: .
d_gene: TRBD2
len: 18
v_gene: TRBV7-9
j_gene: TRBJ2-3
CDR3nt: TGTGCCAGCAGCTATTGGAGCGGGAGATTGGTGGGGACAGATACGCAGTATTTT
CDR3aa: CASSYWSGRLVGTDTQYF

abundance: .
d_gene: TRBD1
len: 15
v_gene: TRBV25-1
j_gene: TRBJ1-2
CDR3nt: TGTGCCAGCAGTGACAGGGGGCGCGGGGTAGAAGGCTACACCTTC
CDR3aa: CASSDRGRGVEGYTF

abundance: .
d_gene: .
len: 15
v_gene: TRBV27
j_gene: TRBJ2-7
CDR3nt: TGTGCCAGCAGTCGGAGGGCAGGGGGTTCCTACGAGCAGTACTTC
CDR3aa: CASSRRAGGSYEQYF

abundance: .
d_gene: TRBD2
len: 16
v_gene: TRBV6-8
j_gene: TRBJ2-5
CDR3nt: TGTGCCAGCAGTTACCAGGCTAGCGGGAGGTGGGAGACCCAGTACTTC
CDR3aa: CASSYQASGRWETQYF

abundance: .
d_gene: .
len: 13
v_gene: TRBV10-1
j_gene: TRBJ2-3
CDR3nt: TGCGCCAGCAGTGAGTCGACGTCTAGTAGACAGTATTTT
CDR3aa: CASSESTSSRQYF

abundance: .
d_gene: .
len: 12
v_gene: TRBV15
j_gene: TRBJ2-3
CDR3nt: TGTGCCACCGGGCAGCTTACAGATACGCAGTATTTT
CDR3aa: CATGQLTDTQYF

abundance: few
d_gene: .
len: 14
v_gene: TRBV30
j_gene: TRBJ1-1
CDR3nt: TGTGCCTGGAGTGTCGGCCTAACGGAGGTAGAAGCTTTCTTT
CDR3aa: CAWSVGLTEVEAFF

abundance: .
d_gene: TRBD1
len: 14
v_gene: TRBV6-5
j_gene: TRBJ1-3
CDR3nt: TGTGCCAGCACCGCGACAGGGCCCGGAAACACCATATATTTT
CDR3aa: CASTATGPGNTIYF

abundance: few
d_gene: TRBD1
len: 13
v_gene: TRBV7-9
j_gene: TRBJ2-7
CDR3nt: TGTGCCAGCGGGGTGACAGGGCTCTACGAGCAGTACTTC
CDR3aa: CASGVTGLYEQYF

abundance: .
d_gene: .
len: 12
v_gene: TRBV9
j_gene: TRBJ1-1
CDR3nt: TGTGCCAGCAGCGTATATGGAGGTGAAGCTTTCTTT
CDR3aa: CASSVYGGEAFF

abundance: .
d_gene: TRBD1
len: 13
v_gene: TRBV7-2
j_gene: TRBJ2-5
CDR3nt: TGTGCCAGCAGGAAGACAGGGGTAGAGACCCAGTACTTC
CDR3aa: CASRKTGVETQYF

abundance: few
d_gene: .
len: 17
v_gene: TRBV18
j_gene: TRBJ1-6
CDR3nt: TGTGCCAGCTCACCGTTGGGAGGGACCGTCGGTAATTCACCCCTCCACTTT
CDR3aa: CASSPLGGTVGNSPLHF

abundance: .
d_gene: .
len: 15
v_gene: TRBV6-5
j_gene: TRBJ1-4
CDR3nt: TGTGCCAGCAGGCCCCGGGTCGCAACTAATGAAAAACTGTTTTTT
CDR3aa: CASRPRVATNEKLFF

abundance: .
d_gene: TRBD1
len: 17
v_gene: TRBV5-1
j_gene: TRBJ1-1
CDR3nt: TGCGCCAGCAGCTTGGTTTGGACAGGGGGGATGAACACTGAAGCTTTCTTT
CDR3aa: CASSLVWTGGMNTEAFF

abundance: .
d_gene: TRBD1
len: 13
v_gene: TRBV10-2
j_gene: TRBJ1-2
CDR3nt: TGCGCCAGCAGCCGGACAGGGCAGTATGGCTACACCTTC
CDR3aa: CASSRTGQYGYTF

abundance: once
d_gene: .
len: 16
v_gene: TRBV2
j_gene: TRBJ1-6
CDR3nt: TGTGCCAGCCTCCAAGCCAGGGGCTTAAATGTTTTACCCCTCCACTTT
CDR3aa: CASLQARGLNVLPLHF

abundance: .
d_gene: .
len: 15
v_gene: TRBV11-2
j_gene: TRBJ1-2
CDR3nt: TGTGCCAGCAGCTTCAGGGCCGGTGGAAACTATGGCTACACCTTC
CDR3aa: CASSFRAGGNYGYTF

abundance: .
d_gene: .
len: 15
v_gene: TRBV6-1
j_gene: TRBJ1-5
CDR3nt: TGTGCCAGCAGTGATAACACGGCGGGCAATCAGCCCCAGCATTTT
CDR3aa: CASSDNTAGNQPQHF

abundance: medium-sized
d_gene: .
len: 13
v_gene: TRBV4-1
j_gene: TRBJ2-7
CDR3nt: TGCGCCAGCAGCCATTCTCAGACCTACGAGCAGTACTTC
CDR3aa: CASSHSQTYEQYF

abundance: .
d_gene: TRBD1
len: 16
v_gene: TRBV18
j_gene: TRBJ1-2
CDR3nt: TGTGCCAGCTCACCAGGGACAGGGGTTACCTTCTATGGCTACACCTTC
CDR3aa: CASSPGTGVTFYGYTF